The 17 T cell receptor beta chains given below trace back to one sample, sequenced in a study of CD8 T cells in Susac syndrome. RNA totalling roughly 0.5 to 1 ug underwent reverse transcription with random hexamers. TCRdb ran MiXCR on the immunoSEQ multiplex PCR reads and lists one entry per CDR3 protein. The profile shows about 120,000 distinct CDR3 sequences, around nine tenths of them singletons. Source material: CD4+ T cells from PBMCs. The receptors derive from a human donor in good health.

The chain combines TRBV27 with TRBJ2-7, with a tentative D call TRBD2 (5 bases). V was cut by 6 bases and J by 0 bases, with 12 bases left in between. Germline V lookup: CDR1 MNHEY, CDR2 SMNVEV (reference sequence). The CDR3 extends over 14 amino acids. The DNA for the CDR3 is TGTGCCAGCAGCCCATGGACTCGCTCCTACGAGCAGTACTTC. It encodes CASSPWTRSYEQYF.

The rearrangement joins TRBV3-1 to TRBJ2-7; no clear D gene. V lost 3 bases to trimming and J lost 4 bases, with 16 bases between them. The CDR3 contains 15 residues. Looked up from germline, CDR1 is LGHDT and CDR2 is YNNKEL (reference sequence). The CDR3: CASSHARLDTYEQYF. The CDR3 DNA reads TGTGCCAGCAGCCACGCTCGGCTGGATACTTACGAGCAGTACTTC.

The V call is TRBV7-9, the J call TRBJ2-4, with D perhaps matching TRBD1 (5 bases). CDR3 length equals 14 residues. Trimming left V 2 bases short and J 0 bases short, with 5 bases between. Germline V lookup: CDR1 SEHNR, CDR2 FQNEAQ (reference sequence). The CDR3 DNA reads TGTGCCAGCAGCTTAAGGGGAGCCAAAAACATTCAGTACTTC. Its translation is CASSLRGAKNIQYF.

This chain links TRBV6-4 with TRBJ2-1, with 10 bases aligning to TRBD1. Germline V gives CDR1 MRHNA, CDR2 SNTAGT. The CDR3 runs to 14 residues. The V segment lost 3 bases and the J segment 8 bases; nucleotides outside the gene matches: 4. CDR3: CASSETGGFDEQFF. Written as DNA, the CDR3 is TGTGCCAGCAGTGAGACAGGGGGCTTCGATGAGCAGTTCTTC.

The rearrangement joins TRBV5-1 to TRBJ2-4, with D hard to call. Trimming stripped 1 base from V and 1 base from J, with 6 bases between. Germline lookup yields CDR1 SGHRS and CDR2 YFSETQ. The CDR3 contains 14 residues. CDR3 in amino acids: CASSLFEAKNIQYF. The CDR3 nucleotides read TGCGCCAGCAGCTTGTTTGAGGCCAAAAACATTCAGTACTTC.

The chain links TRBV19 to TRBJ2-1; 11 bases line up with TRBD2. Trimming removed 5 bases from V and 6 bases from J; junction bases left unmatched: 3. Per the germline V gene, CDR1 is LNHDA and CDR2 is SQIVND (reference sequence). There are 14 residues in the CDR3. The CDR3 loop reads CASSPSGRPNEQFF. Written as DNA, the CDR3 is TGTGCCAGTAGTCCTAGCGGGAGGCCCAATGAGCAGTTCTTC. The whole variable domain, remainder taken from reference TRBV19 and TRBJ2-1, is DGGITQSPKYLFRKEGQNVTLSCEQNLNHDAMYWYRQDPGQGLRLIYYSQIVNDFQKGDIAEGYSVSREKKESFPLTVTSAQKNPTAFYLCASSPSGRPNEQFFGPGTRLTVL.

The chain recombines TRBV7-2 with TRBJ1-1; D may be TRBD1 (5 bases). This CDR3 has 14 residues. CDR1 and CDR2 (germline): SGHTA, FQGNSA. Trimming stripped 2 bases from V and 4 bases from J, with 11 bases between. CDR3: CASSLTGTSTEAFF. CDR3 in DNA: TGTGCCAGCAGCTTAACGGGGACGAGCACTGAAGCTTTCTTT. The full variable domain, with the rest looked up from reference TRBV7-2 and TRBJ1-1, is GAGVSQSPSNKVTEKGKDVELRCDPISGHTALYWYRQSLGQGLEFLIYFQGNSAPDKSGLPSDRFSAERTGGSVSTLTIQRTQQEDSAVYLCASSLTGTSTEAFFGQGTRLTVV.

This chain joins TRBV6-5 and TRBJ2-1, with unresolved D. Germline V lookup: CDR1 MNHEY, CDR2 SVGAGI. CDR3 size: 15 residues. Deletions cut 6 bases from V and 0 bases from J, with 12 bases between. The CDR3 bases are TGTGCCAGCAGCTACGCGCACGGCTCCTACAATGAGCAGTTCTTC. As protein: CASSYAHGSYNEQFF.

This clonotype was counted a single time. The rearrangement uses TRBV7-9 and TRBJ2-7; no clear D gene. The length of the CDR3 is 11 residues. V dropped 5 bases and J dropped 7 bases, with 9 bases sitting between them. Germline CDR1 reads SEHNR; CDR2 reads FQNEAQ (reference sequence). The CDR3 DNA sequence: TGTGCCAGCAGCCTACCTGGTGAGCAGTACTTC. Translated: CASSLPGEQYF.

This chain uses TRBV28 with TRBJ2-1; D might be TRBD1 (6 bases). V dropped 7 bases and J dropped 7 bases, with 11 bases sitting between them. Germline V lookup: CDR1 MDHEN, CDR2 SYDVKM. The CDR3 sequence is 12 residues long. The CDR3, as DNA: TGTGCCAGCATCTCAACAGGGAATGAGCAGTTCTTC. Protein: CASISTGNEQFF.

The rearrangement joins TRBV29-1 to TRBJ2-1; 14 positions agree with TRBD2. After removal of 7 bases from V and 9 bases from J, the junction contained 14 bases not matched to a gene. Germline V gene data show CDR1 as SQVTM and CDR2 as ANQGSEA. This CDR3 is built from 16 residues. The CDR3 nucleotides read TGCAGCGCCTGGACTAGCGGGAGGATCTTTTTCAGTGAGCAGTTCTTC. Translation gives CSAWTSGRIFFSEQFF.

The V and J genes are TRBV5-1 and TRBJ1-2, with D possibly being TRBD1 (5 bases). The ends were cut back, 4 bases at V and 0 bases at J, with 19 bases in the middle. Per the germline V gene, CDR1 is SGHRS and CDR2 is YFSETQ. The CDR3 has 17 amino acids. The chain's CDR3 is CASSLAGRGLTNYGYTF. The CDR3 DNA follows: TGCGCCAGCAGCCTGGCGGGCCGGGGCCTAACTAACTATGGCTACACCTTC.

The CDR3 DNA sequence: TGTGCCAGCAGGGAAAGGAGTCTAAACACTGAAGCTTTCTTT. Amino acids: CASRERSLNTEAFF. This chain links TRBV6-2 or TRBV6-3 with TRBJ1-1; D is unclear. Germline lookup yields CDR1 MNHEY and CDR2 SVGEGT. Trimming cost V 6 bases and J 2 bases, with 13 bases left between them. This CDR3 has 14 residues.

The gene calls are TRBV7-2 and TRBJ1-1; D is possibly TRBD1 (6 bases). The length of the CDR3 is 16 residues. Germline V gene data show CDR1 as SGHTA and CDR2 as FQGNSA. With 5 bases removed from V and 10 bases from J, the gap between germline ends came to 26 bases. CDR3 protein: CASSRHRVGAPWGAFF. CDR3 sequence (DNA): TGTGCCAGCAGCAGACACAGGGTCGGGGCGCCATGGGGAGCTTTCTTT.

The J gene is TRBJ1-1, the V gene TRBV6-2 or TRBV6-3; D is possibly TRBD1 (5 bases). Trimming pared 4 bases from V and 12 bases from J, leaving 18 bases between. Germline lookup yields CDR1 MNHEY and CDR2 SVGEGT. The CDR3 covers 13 residues. DNA of the CDR3: TGTGCCAGCAGTTTAGGACATTTGTCGTTAACTTTCTTT. It translates to CASSLGHLSLTFF.

This clonotype has just one count. This chain connects TRBV6-6 to TRBJ1-5; tentatively, D is TRBD1 (5 bases). The CDR3 is 12 residues long. CDR1 and CDR2 (germline): MNHNY, SVGAGI (reference sequence). Trimming stripped 8 bases from V and 4 bases from J, with 9 bases between. CDR3: CASAAGNQPQHF. CDR3 in DNA: TGTGCCAGCGCCGCAGGGAATCAGCCCCAGCATTTT.

The J gene is TRBJ1-2, the V gene TRBV29-1; D may be TRBD1 (6 bases). Trimming pared 3 bases from V and 3 bases from J, leaving 11 bases between. The V gene's germline CDR1 is SQVTM and CDR2 ANQGSEA. There are 13 residues in the CDR3. This chain's CDR3 is CSVEVGQDYGYTF. The DNA for the CDR3 is TGCAGCGTTGAGGTGGGACAAGACTATGGCTACACCTTC. The full variable domain, completed using reference TRBV29-1 and TRBJ1-2, is SAVISQKPSRDICQRGTSLTIQCQVDSQVTMMFWYRQQPGQSLTLIATANQGSEATYESGFVIDKFPISRPNLTFSTLTVSNMSPEDSSIYLCSVEVGQDYGYTFGSGTRLTVV.